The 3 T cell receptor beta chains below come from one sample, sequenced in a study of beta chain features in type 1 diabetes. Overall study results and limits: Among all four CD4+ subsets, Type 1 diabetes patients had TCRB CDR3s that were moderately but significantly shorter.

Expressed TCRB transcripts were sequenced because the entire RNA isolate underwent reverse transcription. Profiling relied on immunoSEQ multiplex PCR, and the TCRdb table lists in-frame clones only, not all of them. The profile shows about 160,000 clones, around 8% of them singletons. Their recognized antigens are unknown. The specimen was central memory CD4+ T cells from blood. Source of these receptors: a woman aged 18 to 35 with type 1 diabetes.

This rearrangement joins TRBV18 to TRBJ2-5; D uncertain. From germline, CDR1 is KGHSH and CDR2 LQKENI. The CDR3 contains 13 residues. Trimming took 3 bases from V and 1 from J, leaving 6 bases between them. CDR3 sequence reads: CASSPASQETQYF. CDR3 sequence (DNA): TGTGCCAGCTCACCGGCCAGCCAAGAGACCCAGTACTTC.

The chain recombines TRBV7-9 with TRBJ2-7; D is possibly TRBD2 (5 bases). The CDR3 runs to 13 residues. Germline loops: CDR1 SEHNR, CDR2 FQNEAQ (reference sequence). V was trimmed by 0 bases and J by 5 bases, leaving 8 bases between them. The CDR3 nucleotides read TGTGCCAGCAGCTTAGCGGGAGCCCACGAGCAGTACTTC. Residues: CASSLAGAHEQYF. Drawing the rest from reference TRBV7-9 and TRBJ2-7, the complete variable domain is DTGVSQNPRHKITKRGQNVTFRCDPISEHNRLYWYRQTLGQGPEFLTYFQNEAQLEKSRLLSDRFSAERPKGSFSTLEIQRTEQGDSAMYLCASSLAGAHEQYFGPGTRLTVT.

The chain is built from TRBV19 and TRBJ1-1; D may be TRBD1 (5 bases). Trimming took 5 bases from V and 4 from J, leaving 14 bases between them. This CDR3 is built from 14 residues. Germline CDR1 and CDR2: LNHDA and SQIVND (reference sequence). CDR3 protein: CASSPPGGGTEAFF. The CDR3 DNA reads TGTGCCAGTAGTCCTCCCGGGGGAGGCACTGAAGCTTTCTTT. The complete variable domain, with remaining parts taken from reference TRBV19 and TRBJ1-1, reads DGGITQSPKYLFRKEGQNVTLSCEQNLNHDAMYWYRQDPGQGLRLIYYSQIVNDFQKGDIAEGYSVSREKKESFPLTVTSAQKNPTAFYLCASSPPGGGTEAFFGQGTRLTVV.